A few counts support the clone carrying this T cell receptor beta chain. Its antigen remains unknown. TCRdb re-analysed the 5' RACE reads in MiXCR, keeping a single row per CDR3 protein. There are some 900,000 distinct CDR3 sequences in the sample; 9% to 15% occur only once, and 1.5% to 2% lies in the top ten. The sample is drawn from a study of identical twins. Findings of the study overall: The authors noted that invariant MAIT and iNKT cells could partly confound zero-insertion analyses. Models underpredicted monozygotic twin sharing of out-of-frame TCR alpha.

CDR1 is SNHLY and CDR2 is FYNNEI in the germline V gene. With V trimmed by 0 bases and J by 5 bases, 9 bases remained unmatched. The CDR3 contains 16 residues. With no exceptions, donors were healthy Caucasians. In addition, the sample was reused for a study of yellow fever vaccine responses in identical twins. In that study: Reportedly, the T cell response mounted by twins to vaccine seemed partly convergent, partly personalized.

Sequencing was performed on PBMCs. The clonotype originates from a young woman in good health. The genes are TRBV2 and TRBJ1-1, with TRBD1 identical over 7 bases. The CDR3 sequence is CASSEAPPRGGTEAFF. The CDR3 DNA reads TGTGCCAGCAGTGAAGCACCCCCCAGGGGGGGAACTGAAGCTTTCTTT.